Each of the 18 T cell receptor beta chains below was sequenced from the same sample in a study of neoadjuvant anti-PD-1 for oral cavity cancer. Sequencing used immunoSEQ multiplex PCR; TCRdb keeps in-frame clones, though not all of them. In the table there are 40,000 to 50,000 clones, roughly 77% of which are singletons. Time point noted: after neoadjuvant nivolumab, at surgical resection. Sequenced here: PBMCs, sampled after nivolumab (anti-PD-1) treatment. All receptors come from a person between 40 and 85 years old with oral cavity squamous cell carcinoma.

This clone came up once. The sample carries other DNA sequences with the same CDR3. The V call is TRBV29-1, the J call TRBJ1-1; the D gene is possibly TRBD1 (6 bases). Trimming pared 4 bases from V and 1 base from J, leaving 10 bases between. The CDR3 is 13 residues long. Germline V gene data show CDR1 as SQVTM and CDR2 as ANQGSEA. The CDR3, as DNA: TGCAGCGTTGTGCAGGGGTGGAACACTGAAGCTTTCTTT. Amino acids: CSVVQGWNTEAFF.

This chain connects TRBV10-2 to TRBJ2-7; 7 bases are shared with TRBD2. There are 13 residues in the CDR3. Germline loops: CDR1 WSHSY, CDR2 SAAADI. V shed 8 bases and J 7 bases; nucleotides not matched to a gene: 11. The CDR3 sequence: CASLRGEGGEQYF. For the CDR3, the DNA is TGCGCCAGCCTTCGAGGGGAGGGCGGAGAGCAGTACTTC.

This sequence joins TRBV6-4 and TRBJ2-1, with 8 bases lining up with TRBD2. The CDR3 runs to 14 residues. Germline loops: CDR1 MRHNA, CDR2 SNTAGT. The trim removed 3 bases at V and 9 bases at J, leaving 7 bases unmatched. CDR3 loop: CASSETVGGAEQFF. The CDR3 region has the DNA TGTGCCAGCAGTGAAACGGTCGGGGGGGCTGAGCAGTTCTTC.

V is TRBV18 and J is TRBJ1-2, with no clear D. V was shortened by 6 bases and J by 5 bases, with 19 bases between the two germline ends. In germline, CDR1 is KGHSH, CDR2 LQKENI. This CDR3 has 15 amino acids. The CDR3 protein is CASSSAGSSGYGYTF. In DNA form, the CDR3 reads TGTGCCAGCTCGTCTGCCGGGTCGTCGGGATATGGCTACACCTTC.

V is TRBV2 and J is TRBJ2-5, with D maybe TRBD2 (6 bases). This CDR3 is built from 11 residues. The V gene lost 7 bases and the J gene lost 5 bases, with 8 bases spanning the gap. Germline V lookup: CDR1 SNHLY, CDR2 FYNNEI. The CDR3 coding sequence is TGTGCCAGCAAGGGAGGTGAGACCCAGTACTTC. Translating it yields CASKGGETQYF. The full variable domain, with the rest looked up from reference TRBV2 and TRBJ2-5, is EPEVTQTPSHQVTQMGQEVILRCVPISNHLYFYWYRQILGQKVEFLVSFYNNEISEKSEIFDDQFSVERPDGSNFTLKIRSTKLEDSAMYFCASKGGETQYFGPGTRLLVL.

On this clone itself: The junction departs from germline at one end; a sequencing error may be responsible. This rearrangement joins TRBV2 to TRBJ2-4; TRBD1 or TRBD2 may be the D gene (7 bases each). Germline V gene sequence: CDR1 SNHLY, CDR2 FYNNEI. The CDR3 is 12 amino acids. In nucleotides, the CDR3 is TGTGCCAGCAGCGTTCATCGACAGGGAGGGCGCTTC. Translated, it gives CASSVHRQGGRF.

V and J are TRBV11-3 and TRBJ2-7, with 9 bases aligning to TRBD1. The CDR3 totals 14 residues. CDR1 and CDR2 from the germline V gene are SGHNT and YENEEA. V dropped 4 bases and J dropped 6; count of bases not matched to a gene: 7. The DNA for the CDR3 is TGTGCCAGCAGCTCAGGGACAGGGTTTCGCGAGCAGTACTTC. It yields the protein CASSSGTGFREQYF. Based on the CDR3 plus reference TRBV11-3 and TRBJ2-7, the full variable domain is EAGVVQSPRYKIIEKKQPVAFWCNPISGHNTLYWYLQNLGQGPELLIRYENEEAVDDSQLPKDRFSAERLKGVDSTLKIQPAELGDSAVYLCASSSGTGFREQYFGPGTRLTVT.

CDR3 sequence reads: CASSWDRQETQYF. The CDR3 DNA follows: TGTGCCAGCAGTTGGGACAGGCAAGAGACCCAGTACTTC. The rearrangement joins TRBV11-2 to TRBJ2-5, with 8 positions matching TRBD1. The junction had 2 bases not matched to a gene; V was cut back by 6 bases and J by 2 bases. The CDR3 contains 13 residues. The V gene's germline CDR1 is SGHAT and CDR2 FQNNGV.

The chain employs TRBV5-1 and TRBJ2-3; no clear D gene. This CDR3 comprises 14 residues. V shed 0 bases and J shed 0 bases, with 5 bases lying between them. Germline CDR1 SGHRS, CDR2 YFSETQ. CDR3 residues: CASSLDGSTDTQYF. The DNA of the CDR3 is TGCGCCAGCAGCTTGGACGGTAGCACAGATACGCAGTATTTT. The whole variable domain, filled in from reference TRBV5-1 and TRBJ2-3, reads KAGVTQTPRYLIKTRGQQVTLSCSPISGHRSVSWYQQTPGQGLQFLFEYFSETQRNKGNFPGRFSGRQFSNSRSEMNVSTLELGDSALYLCASSLDGSTDTQYFGPGTRLTVL.

V is TRBV30 and J is TRBJ1-2; no clear D gene. Germline CDR1 GTSNPN, CDR2 SVGIG (reference sequence). Trimming removed 3 bases from V and 3 bases from J, with 11 bases in between. This CDR3 has 13 amino acids. In nucleotides, the CDR3 is TGTGCCTGGAGCATGGGCCGGGACTATGGCTACACCTTC. This translates into CAWSMGRDYGYTF.

This chain uses TRBV7-9 with TRBJ1-6; D might be TRBD1 (5 bases). Trimming removed 2 bases at V and 10 bases at J, with 6 bases between. In germline, CDR1 is SEHNR, CDR2 FQNEAQ (reference sequence). The CDR3 spans 12 residues. The CDR3, as DNA: TGTGCCAGCAGCTTAAGGGGATCACCCCTCCACTTT. Its translation is CASSLRGSPLHF.

The rearrangement links TRBV5-4 to TRBJ2-2; D tentatively fits TRBD1 or TRBD2 (5 bases each). V was pared by 4 bases and J by 5 bases, with 12 bases between. The length of the CDR3 is 14 residues. Germline V gives CDR1 SGHNT, CDR2 YYREEE (reference sequence). The CDR3 region has the DNA TGTGCCAGCAGCCGGGACGTCAGAACCGGGGAGCTGTTTTTT. Translating it yields CASSRDVRTGELFF.

This clone has more than one count but fewer than ten. V and J are TRBV5-5 and TRBJ2-7, with a weak D call TRBD1 (5 bases). Trimming left V 6 bases short and J 5 bases short, with 9 bases between. The V gene's germline CDR1 is SGHKS and CDR2 YYEKEE (reference sequence). CDR3 length equals 11 residues. DNA for the CDR3: TGTGCCAGCACCCAGGGTCACGAGCAGTACTTC. Amino acid sequence: CASTQGHEQYF.

This rearrangement joins TRBV5-4 to TRBJ2-7; 9 bases align to TRBD2. The CDR3 contains 14 residues. Germline CDR1 and CDR2: SGHNT and YYREEE (reference sequence). The ends lost 2 bases at V and 6 bases at J; junction bases unmatched: 6. The chain's CDR3 is CASSFRAGGLEQYF. The CDR3 nucleotides are TGTGCCAGCAGCTTTCGAGCGGGGGGACTCGAGCAGTACTTC.

V is TRBV5-6 and J is TRBJ1-5; 7 nucleotides agree with TRBD1. Germline-derived CDR1 and CDR2 are SGHDT and YYEEEE. Trimming cost V 4 bases and J 4 bases; bases outside gene matches: 14. The CDR3 has 17 residues. The chain's CDR3 is CASSTRQGSFRNQPQHF. As DNA, the CDR3 is TGTGCCAGCAGCACCAGACAGGGCAGTTTTCGGAATCAGCCCCAGCATTTT.

This chain joins TRBV5-4 and TRBJ1-1; 8 positions match TRBD1. The CDR3 totals 15 residues. CDR1 and CDR2 from the germline V gene are SGHNT and YYREEE (reference sequence). Trimming at V came to 4 bases and at J to 3 bases, leaving 8 bases not matched to a gene. CDR3 amino acids: CASSTKTGDYTEAFF. The CDR3 DNA sequence: TGTGCCAGCAGCACCAAGACAGGGGATTACACTGAAGCTTTCTTT.

The chain is built from TRBV2 and TRBJ2-1; 10 bases are a match to TRBD2. The germline CDR1 and CDR2 sequences are SNHLY and FYNNEI. V gave up 6 bases and J gave up 9 bases; unmatched junction bases: 14. The length of the CDR3 is 16 residues. CDR3 in DNA: TGTGCCAGCAGATCCCAGGGAGCGGGGGGGCAAAGTGAGCAGTTCTTC. This translates into CASRSQGAGGQSEQFF. The whole variable domain, filled in from reference TRBV2 and TRBJ2-1, reads EPEVTQTPSHQVTQMGQEVILRCVPISNHLYFYWYRQILGQKVEFLVSFYNNEISEKSEIFDDQFSVERPDGSNFTLKIRSTKLEDSAMYFCASRSQGAGGQSEQFFGPGTRLTVL.

This clone was found once. The chain couples TRBV7-2 to TRBJ2-3, with TRBD2 as a possible D gene (6 bases). The germline V gene has CDR1 SGHTA and CDR2 FQGNSA. This CDR3 has 14 amino acids. V shed 1 base and J shed 8 bases, with 13 bases lying between them. CDR3 bases: TGTGCCAGCAGCTTAGAGAGGGGAGGAGGTACGCAGTATTTT. As protein: CASSLERGGGTQYF.